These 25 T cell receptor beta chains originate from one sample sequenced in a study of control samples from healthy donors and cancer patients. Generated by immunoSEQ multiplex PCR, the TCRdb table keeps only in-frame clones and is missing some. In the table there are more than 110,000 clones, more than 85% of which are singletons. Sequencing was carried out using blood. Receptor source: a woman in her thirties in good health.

The CDR3 sequence: CASQGQGGNYGYTF. The CDR3 DNA reads as TGTGCCAGTCAGGGACAGGGAGGGAACTATGGCTACACCTTC. The J gene is TRBJ1-2, the V gene TRBV19, with 9 bases aligning to TRBD1. In germline, CDR1 is LNHDA, CDR2 SQIVND (reference sequence). V gave up 8 bases and J gave up 2 bases; unmatched junction bases: 6. The CDR3 has 14 residues.

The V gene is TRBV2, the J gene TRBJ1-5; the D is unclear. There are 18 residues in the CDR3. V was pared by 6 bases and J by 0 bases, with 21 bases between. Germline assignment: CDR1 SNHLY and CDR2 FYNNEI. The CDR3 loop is CASRARPVAGYSNQPQHF. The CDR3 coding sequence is TGTGCCAGCAGGGCGAGACCCGTCGCAGGCTATAGCAATCAGCCCCAGCATTTT. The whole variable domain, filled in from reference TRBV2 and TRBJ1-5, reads EPEVTQTPSHQVTQMGQEVILRCVPISNHLYFYWYRQILGQKVEFLVSFYNNEISEKSEIFDDQFSVERPDGSNFTLKIRSTKLEDSAMYFCASRARPVAGYSNQPQHFGDGTRLSIL.

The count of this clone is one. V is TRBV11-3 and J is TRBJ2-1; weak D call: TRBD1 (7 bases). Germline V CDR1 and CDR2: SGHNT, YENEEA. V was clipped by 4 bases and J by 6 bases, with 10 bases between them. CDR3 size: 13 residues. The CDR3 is CASSYQGGNEQFF. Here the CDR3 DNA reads TGTGCCAGCAGCTATCAGGGGGGCAATGAGCAGTTCTTC.

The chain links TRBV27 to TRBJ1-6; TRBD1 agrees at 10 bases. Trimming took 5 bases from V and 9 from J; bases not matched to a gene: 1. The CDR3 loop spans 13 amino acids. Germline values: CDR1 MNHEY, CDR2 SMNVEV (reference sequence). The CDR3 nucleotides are TGTGCCAGCAGTGGGACAGGGGTTTCACCCCTCCACTTT. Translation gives CASSGTGVSPLHF.

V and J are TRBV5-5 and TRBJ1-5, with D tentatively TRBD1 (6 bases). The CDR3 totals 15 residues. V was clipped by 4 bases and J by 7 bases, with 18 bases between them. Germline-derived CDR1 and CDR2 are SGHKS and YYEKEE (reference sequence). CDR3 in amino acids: CASSHEGGGGQPQHF. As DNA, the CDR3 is TGTGCCAGCAGCCACGAGGGAGGGGGGGGACAGCCCCAGCATTTT.

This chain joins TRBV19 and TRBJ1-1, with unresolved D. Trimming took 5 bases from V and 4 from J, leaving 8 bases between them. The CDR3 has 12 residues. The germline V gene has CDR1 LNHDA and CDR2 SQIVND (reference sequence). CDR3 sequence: CASSWRSTEAFF. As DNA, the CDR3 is TGTGCCAGTAGTTGGCGGAGCACTGAAGCTTTCTTT.

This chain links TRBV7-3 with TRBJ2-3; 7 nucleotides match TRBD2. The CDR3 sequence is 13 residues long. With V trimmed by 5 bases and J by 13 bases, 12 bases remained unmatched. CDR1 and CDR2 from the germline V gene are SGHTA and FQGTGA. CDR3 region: CASSPQGSGTEYF. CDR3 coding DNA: TGTGCCAGCAGCCCCCAGGGAAGCGGGACCGAGTATTTT.

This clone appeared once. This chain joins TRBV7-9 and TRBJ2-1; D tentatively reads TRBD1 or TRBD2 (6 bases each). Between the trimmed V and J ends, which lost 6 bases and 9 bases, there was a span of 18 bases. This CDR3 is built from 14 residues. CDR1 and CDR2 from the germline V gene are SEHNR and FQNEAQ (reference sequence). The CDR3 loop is CASSSSGASIEQFF. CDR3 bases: TGTGCCAGCAGTTCATCGGGGGCTAGCATTGAGCAGTTCTTC.

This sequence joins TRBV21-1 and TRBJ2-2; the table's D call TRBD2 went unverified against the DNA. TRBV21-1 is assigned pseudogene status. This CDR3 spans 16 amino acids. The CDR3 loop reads CASSRKGTLNTGELFF. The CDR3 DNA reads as TGTGCCAGCAGCAGAAAGGGGACTCTGAACACCGGGGAGCTGTTTTTT.

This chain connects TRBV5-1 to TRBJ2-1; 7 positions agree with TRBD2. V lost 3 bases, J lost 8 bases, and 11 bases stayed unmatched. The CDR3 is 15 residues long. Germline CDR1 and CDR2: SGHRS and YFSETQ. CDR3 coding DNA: TGCGCCAGCAGCTCGACTAGCCGGGGGGAAGATGAGCAGTTCTTC. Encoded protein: CASSSTSRGEDEQFF.

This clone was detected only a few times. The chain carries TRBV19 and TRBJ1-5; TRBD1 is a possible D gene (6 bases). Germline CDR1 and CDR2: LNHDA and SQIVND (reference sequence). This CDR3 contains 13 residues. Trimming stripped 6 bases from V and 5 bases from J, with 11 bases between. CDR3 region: CASSTGRDQPQHF. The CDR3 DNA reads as TGTGCCAGTAGCACAGGGAGGGATCAGCCCCAGCATTTT.

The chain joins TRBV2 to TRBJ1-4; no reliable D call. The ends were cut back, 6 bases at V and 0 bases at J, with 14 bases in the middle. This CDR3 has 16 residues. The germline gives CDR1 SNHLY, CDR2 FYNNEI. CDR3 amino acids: CASSETSGTTNEKLFF. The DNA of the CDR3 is TGTGCCAGCAGCGAGACTAGCGGAACAACTAATGAAAAACTGTTTTTT.

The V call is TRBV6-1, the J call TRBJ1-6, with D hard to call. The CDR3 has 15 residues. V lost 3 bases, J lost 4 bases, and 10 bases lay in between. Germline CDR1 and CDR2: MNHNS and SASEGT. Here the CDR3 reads CASSDLRSYNSPLHF. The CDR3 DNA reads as TGTGCCAGCAGTGATTTGCGGTCATATAATTCACCCCTCCACTTT.

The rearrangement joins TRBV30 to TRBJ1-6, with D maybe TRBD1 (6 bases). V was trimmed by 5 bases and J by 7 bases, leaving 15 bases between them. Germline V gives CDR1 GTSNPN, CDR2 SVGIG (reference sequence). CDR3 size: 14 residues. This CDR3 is CAWRLQGKNSPLHF. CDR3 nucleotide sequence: TGTGCCTGGCGTCTCCAGGGGAAAAATTCACCCCTCCACTTT. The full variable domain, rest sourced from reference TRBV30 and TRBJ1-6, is SQTIHQWPATLVQPVGSPLSLECTVEGTSNPNLYWYRQAAGRGLQLLFYSVGIGQISSEVPQNLSASRPQDRQFILSSKKLLLSDSGFYLCAWRLQGKNSPLHFGNGTRLTVT.

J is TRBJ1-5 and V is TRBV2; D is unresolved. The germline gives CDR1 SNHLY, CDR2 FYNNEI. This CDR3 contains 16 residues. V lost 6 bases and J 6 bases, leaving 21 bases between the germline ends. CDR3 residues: CASRGRSDGGFQPQHF. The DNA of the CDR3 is TGTGCCAGCAGGGGCAGAAGCGATGGAGGATTTCAGCCCCAGCATTTT.

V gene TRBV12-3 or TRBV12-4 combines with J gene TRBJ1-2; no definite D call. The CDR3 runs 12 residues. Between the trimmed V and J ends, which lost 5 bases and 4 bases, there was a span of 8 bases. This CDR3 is CASSRSSYGYTF. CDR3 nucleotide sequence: TGTGCCAGCAGTCGATCGAGCTATGGCTACACCTTC.

DNA of the CDR3: TGTGCCAGCAGCTTAGTTGGCGGCCCAGGGAATGAGCAGTACTTC. This gives the protein CASSLVGGPGNEQYF. This chain links TRBV7-8 with TRBJ2-7; tentative D call: TRBD1 (5 bases). V lost 1 base and J 7 bases, leaving 17 bases between the germline ends. Germline lookup yields CDR1 SGHVS and CDR2 FQNEAQ. The CDR3 runs 15 residues.

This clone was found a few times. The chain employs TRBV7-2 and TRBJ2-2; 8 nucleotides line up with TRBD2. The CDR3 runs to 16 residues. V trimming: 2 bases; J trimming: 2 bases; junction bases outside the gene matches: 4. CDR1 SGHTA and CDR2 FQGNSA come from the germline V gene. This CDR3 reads CASSLRLAGNTGELFF. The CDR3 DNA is TGTGCCAGCAGCTTACGCCTAGCGGGTAACACCGGGGAGCTGTTTTTT.

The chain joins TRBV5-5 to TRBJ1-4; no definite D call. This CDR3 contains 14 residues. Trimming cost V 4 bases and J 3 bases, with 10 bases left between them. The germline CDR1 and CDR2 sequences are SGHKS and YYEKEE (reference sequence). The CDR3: CASSPTLSNEKLFF. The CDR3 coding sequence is TGTGCCAGCAGCCCGACGTTGTCTAATGAAAAACTGTTTTTT.

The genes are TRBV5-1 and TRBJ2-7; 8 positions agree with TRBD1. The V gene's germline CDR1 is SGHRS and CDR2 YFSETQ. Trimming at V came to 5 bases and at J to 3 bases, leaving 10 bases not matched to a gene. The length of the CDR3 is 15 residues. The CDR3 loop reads CASRIFRGLYYEQYF. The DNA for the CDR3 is TGCGCCAGCAGGATCTTCAGGGGGCTGTACTACGAGCAGTACTTC.

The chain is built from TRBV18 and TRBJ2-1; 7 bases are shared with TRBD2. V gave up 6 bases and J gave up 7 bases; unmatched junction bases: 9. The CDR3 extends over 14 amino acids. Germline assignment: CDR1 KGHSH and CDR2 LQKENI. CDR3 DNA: TGTGCCAGCTCCCGACTGTTGGGGGGGAATGAGCAGTTCTTC. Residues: CASSRLLGGNEQFF.

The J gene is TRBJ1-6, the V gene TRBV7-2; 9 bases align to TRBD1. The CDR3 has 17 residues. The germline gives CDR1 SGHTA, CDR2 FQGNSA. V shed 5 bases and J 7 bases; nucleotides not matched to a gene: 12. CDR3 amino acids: CASSKGQGGSRNSPLHF. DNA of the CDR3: TGTGCCAGCAGCAAGGGACAGGGAGGGTCCAGAAATTCACCCCTCCACTTT.

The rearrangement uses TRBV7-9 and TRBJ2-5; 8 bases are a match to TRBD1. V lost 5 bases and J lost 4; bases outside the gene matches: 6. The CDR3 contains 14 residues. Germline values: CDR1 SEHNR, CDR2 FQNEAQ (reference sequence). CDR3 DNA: TGTGCCAGCAGCATTGGACAGGGAGGAGAGACCCAGTACTTC. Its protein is CASSIGQGGETQYF. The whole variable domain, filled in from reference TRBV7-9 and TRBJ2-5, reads DTGVSQNPRHKITKRGQNVTFRCDPISEHNRLYWYRQTLGQGPEFLTYFQNEAQLEKSRLLSDRFSAERPKGSFSTLEIQRTEQGDSAMYLCASSIGQGGETQYFGPGTRLLVL.

The CDR3: CASSLPGTSGGPDTQYF. The CDR3 coding sequence is TGTGCCAGCAGTTTACCGGGGACTAGCGGCGGCCCAGATACGCAGTATTTT. The rearrangement uses TRBV28 and TRBJ2-3; 11 bases map to TRBD2. There are 17 residues in the CDR3. Germline V lookup: CDR1 MDHEN, CDR2 SYDVKM. The V gene end was trimmed by 2 bases and the J gene end by 4 bases; junction bases not matched to a gene: 8.

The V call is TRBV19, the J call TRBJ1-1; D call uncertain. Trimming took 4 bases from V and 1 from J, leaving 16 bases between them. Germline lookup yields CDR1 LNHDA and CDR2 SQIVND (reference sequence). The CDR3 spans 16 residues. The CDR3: CASSSLAEYRNTEAFF. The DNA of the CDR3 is TGTGCCAGTAGTAGTCTTGCAGAATACCGGAACACTGAAGCTTTCTTT.